This is a list of T cell receptor beta chains from one sample in a study of neurological immune-mediated disorders. A single record per CDR3 protein comes from TCRdb applying MiXCR to the 5' RACE reads. Among about 70,000 distinct CDR3 sequences listed, roughly 3% were seen once. Specimen: PBMCs. These receptors were obtained from a woman aged 45-60 years with multiple sclerosis. The CDR3 runs from the conserved cysteine through the conserved F or W. A D gene is named only where the DNA matches it firmly. A row's size may be missing; if present it is once, few, many or a size class.

CDR3 protein: CASSPVGQGSYEQYF; CDR3 DNA: TGCGCCAGCAGCCCCGTGGGGCAGGGCTCCTACGAGCAGTACTTC; D gene: NA; V gene: TRBV5-1; J gene: TRBJ2-7; clone size: many
CDR3 protein: CASSRQENQPQHF; CDR3 DNA: TGTGCCAGCAGCCGACAGGAGAATCAGCCCCAGCATTTT; D gene: NA; V gene: TRBV9; J gene: TRBJ1-5; clone size: many
CDR3 protein: CASSYSSGNTQEYF; CDR3 DNA: TGTGCCAGCAGTTACTCGTCGGGCAATACGCAGGAGTATTTT; D gene: NA; V gene: TRBV6-5; J gene: TRBJ2-3; clone size: many
CDR3 protein: CASRREGDQPQHF; CDR3 DNA: TGTGCCAGCAGAAGGGAGGGGGATCAGCCCCAGCATTTT; D gene: NA; V gene: TRBV2; J gene: TRBJ1-5; clone size: many
CDR3 protein: CSVGDRPYGYTF; CDR3 DNA: TGCAGCGTGGGGGACAGGCCCTATGGCTACACCTTC; D gene: TRBD1; V gene: TRBV29-1; J gene: TRBJ1-2; clone size: many
CDR3 protein: CASSLGTVNYGYTF; CDR3 DNA: TGCGCCAGCAGCTTGGGGACAGTTAACTATGGCTACACCTTC; D gene: NA; V gene: TRBV5-1; J gene: TRBJ1-2; clone size: many
CDR3 protein: CATQFAGGENEQFF; CDR3 DNA: TGTGCCACTCAGTTTGCGGGGGGAGAAAATGAGCAGTTCTTC; D gene: TRBD2; V gene: TRBV12-3/TRBV12-4; J gene: TRBJ2-1; clone size: many
CDR3 protein: CSARAPAGTEAFF; CDR3 DNA: TGCAGTGCCCGGGCCCCAGCAGGCACTGAAGCTTTCTTT; D gene: NA; V gene: TRBV20-1; J gene: TRBJ1-1; clone size: many
CDR3 protein: CSAEPGSGNTIYF; CDR3 DNA: TGCAGTGCGGAGCCGGGCTCTGGAAACACCATATATTTT; D gene: NA; V gene: TRBV20-1; J gene: TRBJ1-3; clone size: many
CDR3 protein: CASSLGADRGRLKPSYNEQFF; CDR3 DNA: TGCGCCAGCAGCTTGGGCGCGGACAGGGGGCGTCTCAAACCCTCCTACAATGAGCAGTTCTTC; D gene: TRBD1; V gene: TRBV5-1; J gene: TRBJ2-1; clone size: many
CDR3 protein: CASTSRRSHGYNEQFF; CDR3 DNA: TGTGCCAGCACCAGTAGGAGGTCGCACGGCTACAATGAGCAGTTCTTC; D gene: NA; V gene: TRBV25-1; J gene: TRBJ2-1; clone size: many
CDR3 protein: CSARVQGYTDTQYF; CDR3 DNA: TGCAGTGCTAGAGTGCAGGGGTACACAGATACGCAGTATTTT; D gene: NA; V gene: TRBV20-1; J gene: TRBJ2-3; clone size: many
CDR3 protein: CSAGDFSYSNQPQHF; CDR3 DNA: TGCAGTGCTGGGGACTTCTCCTATAGCAATCAGCCCCAGCATTTT; D gene: NA; V gene: TRBV20-1; J gene: TRBJ1-5; clone size: many
CDR3 protein: CASSSGQGNTGELFF; CDR3 DNA: TGCGCCAGCAGCTCCGGACAGGGGAACACCGGGGAGCTGTTTTTT; D gene: TRBD1; V gene: TRBV5-1; J gene: TRBJ2-2; clone size: many
CDR3 protein: CASSLGLVSSTDTQYF; CDR3 DNA: TGCGCCAGCAGCCTGGGACTAGTTTCTAGCACAGATACGCAGTATTTT; D gene: TRBD2; V gene: TRBV5-1; J gene: TRBJ2-3; clone size: many
CDR3 protein: CASSYSGRGRDQPQHF; CDR3 DNA: TGTGCCAGCAGTTACTCAGGCAGGGGGCGAGATCAGCCCCAGCATTTT; D gene: TRBD1; V gene: TRBV6-2/TRBV6-3; J gene: TRBJ1-5; clone size: NA
CDR3 protein: CSTRQGGSDTQYF; CDR3 DNA: TGCAGCACCAGACAGGGAGGATCAGATACGCAGTATTTT; D gene: NA; V gene: TRBV29-1; J gene: TRBJ2-3; clone size: many
CDR3 protein: CASSLVRENTEAFF; CDR3 DNA: TGCGCCAGCAGCTTGGTCCGGGAAAACACTGAAGCTTTCTTT; D gene: NA; V gene: TRBV5-1; J gene: TRBJ1-1; clone size: many
CDR3 protein: CASSFGQGKQETQYF; CDR3 DNA: TGTGCCAGCAGCTTTGGACAGGGGAAACAAGAGACCCAGTACTTC; D gene: TRBD1; V gene: TRBV7-2; J gene: TRBJ2-5; clone size: many
CDR3 protein: CASSERIEAFF; CDR3 DNA: TGTGCCAGCAGTGAAAGGATAGAGGCTTTCTTT; D gene: NA; V gene: TRBV6-1; J gene: TRBJ1-1; clone size: many
CDR3 protein: CASRTSGTTPGELFF; CDR3 DNA: TGTGCCAGCAGAACTAGCGGGACCACTCCCGGGGAGCTGTTTTTT; D gene: TRBD2; V gene: TRBV12-3/TRBV12-4; J gene: TRBJ2-2; clone size: many
CDR3 protein: CASSIPTRQGAFF; CDR3 DNA: TGTGCCAGTAGTATCCCCACCAGACAGGGGGCTTTCTTT; D gene: TRBD1; V gene: TRBV19; J gene: TRBJ1-1; clone size: NA
CDR3 protein: CASCPTLPGAGTQYF; CDR3 DNA: TGTGCCAGTTGCCCGACCCTGCCCGGGGCAGGGACCCAGTACTTC; D gene: NA; V gene: TRBV28; J gene: TRBJ2-5; clone size: many
CDR3 protein: CASSDTGGAETQYF; CDR3 DNA: TGCGCCAGCAGCGACACAGGGGGAGCAGAGACCCAGTACTTC; D gene: TRBD1; V gene: TRBV5-1; J gene: TRBJ2-5; clone size: many
CDR3 protein: CASSLAGTGDSPLHF; CDR3 DNA: TGTGCCAGCAGCTTAGCGGGGACAGGCGATTCACCCCTCCACTTT; D gene: TRBD1; V gene: TRBV7-6; J gene: TRBJ1-6; clone size: many
CDR3 protein: CASRNRGSTGELFF; CDR3 DNA: TGCGCCAGCAGAAACAGGGGGAGCACCGGGGAGCTGTTTTTT; D gene: TRBD1; V gene: TRBV10-2; J gene: TRBJ2-2; clone size: many
CDR3 protein: CASSNPGAVIYGYTF; CDR3 DNA: TGTGCCAGCAGCAACCCGGGGGCGGTCATCTATGGCTACACCTTC; D gene: NA; V gene: TRBV5-5; J gene: TRBJ1-2; clone size: many
CDR3 protein: CASSQPGINSPLHF; CDR3 DNA: TGTGCCAGCAGCCAGCCGGGAATTAATTCACCCCTCCACTTT; D gene: NA; V gene: TRBV7-2; J gene: TRBJ1-6; clone size: many
CDR3 protein: CSTGRGRFQPQHF; CDR3 DNA: TGCAGTACTGGCCGGGGGCGTTTTCAGCCCCAGCATTTT; D gene: NA; V gene: TRBV20-1; J gene: TRBJ1-5; clone size: many
CDR3 protein: CSVAGSLITEQYF; CDR3 DNA: TGCAGCGTTGCGGGTAGCCTCATTACCGAGCAGTACTTC; D gene: NA; V gene: TRBV29-1; J gene: TRBJ2-7; clone size: many
CDR3 protein: CASSQFADGNTIYF; CDR3 DNA: TGTGCCAGCAGCCAATTCGCAGATGGAAACACCATATATTTT; D gene: NA; V gene: TRBV3-1; J gene: TRBJ1-3; clone size: many